Listed below are T cell receptor beta chains from one sample, sequenced in a study of liver allograft versus peripheral blood T cells. TCRdb analysed the reads with MiXCR anew, one entry per CDR3 protein. The sample yields approximately 9,000 distinct CDR3 sequences, around 18% seen once. These receptors were taken from a human patient who had a liver transplant. Some T cells may be provided by the graft donor. Both conserved end residues are part of each CDR3. D genes are given only for firm matches. Rows give clone size only sometimes, using once, few, many, or a class for an expanded clone.

TGTGCCAGCTCACCGAATGACAGCCTCTATGGCTACACCTTC,CASSPNDSLYGYTF,.,many,TRBV18,TRBJ1-2
TGTGCCAGCAGTTACTCCCCGGGGCCCTATGGCTACACCTTC,CASSYSPGPYGYTF,.,few,TRBV6-6,TRBJ1-2
TGTGCCAGCAGTTTCGGCCAGGGGGACACCGGGGAGCTGTTTTTT,CASSFGQGDTGELFF,TRBD1,few,TRBV12-3/TRBV12-4,TRBJ2-2
TGTGCCAGCAGCCGGACTGGGACTGAAGCTTTCTTT,CASSRTGTEAFF,.,few,TRBV5-6,TRBJ1-1
TGTGCCAGCAGCTTACGGGGGGGCGGGGAGACCCAGTACTTC,CASSLRGGGETQYF,TRBD2,.,TRBV7-2,TRBJ2-5
TGTGTCAGCAACCACGACAGACAGCGCGGGTATGGCTACACCTTC,CVSNHDRQRGYGYTF,.,.,TRBV11-2,TRBJ1-2
TGTGCCAGCAGCTCGGGGCTCTACGAGCAGTACTTC,CASSSGLYEQYF,.,few,TRBV7-2,TRBJ2-7
TGTGCCAGCGGGGAGCCGGGACAGGTAAATGAGCAGTTCTTC,CASGEPGQVNEQFF,TRBD1,many,TRBV6-5,TRBJ2-1
TGTGCCAGCGGCGACACAGCCACCTCCGGCTACACCTTC,CASGDTATSGYTF,.,.,TRBV7-3,TRBJ1-2
TGTGCCAGCTCACCATCTCTCTTTGATTCACCCCTCCACTTT,CASSPSLFDSPLHF,.,medium-sized,TRBV18,TRBJ1-6
TGTGCCAGCATAAAACGTGAGAACACTGAAGCTTTCTTT,CASIKRENTEAFF,.,medium-sized,TRBV14,TRBJ1-1
TGTGCCAGCAGCTTCGACAGGGGCACTAATGAAAAACTGTTTTTT,CASSFDRGTNEKLFF,TRBD1,medium-sized,TRBV6-5,TRBJ1-4
TGTGCCAGCAGCTTAGATCTAGCGGGGGCCGGGGAGACCCAGTACTTC,CASSLDLAGAGETQYF,TRBD2,.,TRBV7-2,TRBJ2-5
TGTGCCAGCACCTCTGCCGGGACACCTTCCTCCACTGGCTACACCTTC,CASTSAGTPSSTGYTF,.,many,TRBV6-2/TRBV6-3,TRBJ1-2
TGTGCCAGCCGGGGACAGGCTAATTCACCCCTCCACTTT,CASRGQANSPLHF,TRBD1,.,TRBV12-3/TRBV12-4,TRBJ1-6